The next 6 T cell receptor beta chains were all read from a single sample in a study of T cells in Graves' hyperthyroidism and ophthalmopathy. The CDR3 regions of TCR beta were amplified from RNA transcripts. Carried out on the TCR CDR3, a first-round RT-PCR used the HTBI primer set. TCRdb fed the multiplex PCR reads into MiXCR, producing one record per CDR3 protein. The sample contains fewer than 900,000 distinct CDR3 sequences, 18% of which appear only once. Specimen: blood. The origin of the receptors is a woman between 50 and 59 years old with Graves' hyperthyroidism that later progressed to Graves' ophthalmopathy.

The chain recombines TRBV18 with TRBJ2-3; 8 bases line up with TRBD2. V shed 1 base and J 0 bases; nucleotides not matched to a gene: 3. From germline, CDR1 is KGHSH and CDR2 LQKENI. The CDR3 covers 16 residues. The CDR3 nucleotides read TGTGCCAGCTCACCACTTCCGGGGGGGAGCACAGATACGCAGTATTTT. Its translation: CASSPLPGGSTDTQYF. Filled out from reference TRBV18 and TRBJ2-3, the complete variable domain reads NAGVMQNPRHLVRRRGQEARLRCSPMKGHSHVYWYRQLPEEGLKFMVYLQKENIIDESGMPKERFSAEFPKEGPSILRIQQVVRGDSAAYFCASSPLPGGSTDTQYFGPGTRLTVL.

Note on this clonotype: One end of the junction fails to match germline, which may point to a read error. The chain combines TRBV7-7 with TRBJ2-3; TRBD1 matches at 8 bases. Germline V gene lookup returns CDR1 SSHAT and CDR2 FNYEAQ (reference sequence). This CDR3 comprises 17 residues. In DNA form, the CDR3 reads TGTGCTAGCAGTACCGGGACAGGTTACGCTAGCACAGATACGCAGTATTTT. Translating it yields CASSTGTGYASTDTQYF.

This clonotype was counted many times. The chain recombines TRBV12-3 or TRBV12-4 with TRBJ1-5; a possible D gene is TRBD1 (6 bases). The CDR3 is 15 amino acids. With 6 bases removed from V and 5 bases from J, the gap between germline ends came to 17 bases. The CDR3 DNA follows: TGTGCCAGCAGCCCCGGGGGCAACTCATATCAGCCCCAGCATTTT. Translation: CASSPGGNSYQPQHF.

As concerns this clonotype: Because the CDR3 is missing its conserved closing phenylalanine or tryptophan, this is likely a read error. The chain is built from TRBV7-9 and TRBJ2-1, with TRBD2 matching 7 bases. There are 18 residues in the CDR3. The germline V gene encodes CDR1 SEHNR and CDR2 FQNEAQ (reference sequence). The trim removed 2 bases at V and 0 bases at J, leaving 10 bases unmatched. CDR3 protein: CASSLYSGGENSYNEQFL. CDR3 coding DNA: TGTGCCAGCAGCTTATATTCGGGGGGTGAGAACTCCTACAATGAGCAGTTCCTC.

This clonotype was seen ten or more times. The V and J genes are TRBV3-1 and TRBJ1-1, with 8 bases matching TRBD1. Germline values: CDR1 LGHDT, CDR2 YNNKEL (reference sequence). V was clipped by 4 bases and J by 5 bases; unmatched bases: 6. CDR3 size: 14 residues. The CDR3 bases are TGTGCCAGCAGCCCATCCAGGGGGCGGACTGAAGCTTTCTTT. Protein: CASSPSRGRTEAFF.

This chain joins TRBV2 and TRBJ2-3, with no clear D. V dropped 5 bases and J dropped 4 bases, with 7 bases sitting between them. The CDR3 sequence is 12 residues long. Germline V lookup: CDR1 SNHLY, CDR2 FYNNEI. CDR3 residues: CASSKMADTQYF. The CDR3 region has the DNA TGTGCCAGCAGTAAGATGGCAGATACGCAGTATTTT.